These 19 T cell receptor beta chains were sequenced from one sample in a study of beta chain features in type 1 diabetes. Study-wide points: People with Type 1 diabetes carried modestly yet significantly shorter TCRB CDR3s in all four CD4+ subsets.

All of the isolated RNA was reverse transcribed, so expressed TCRB transcripts were sequenced. Clones were sequenced by immunoSEQ multiplex PCR, and TCRdb holds only the in-frame ones, with some missing. Counted here are about 700,000 clones, around an eighth occurring once; the ten biggest clones make up less than 0.025%. No antigens are known for them. Source material: naive CD4+ T cells from blood. These receptors came from a man aged 18 to 29 with type 1 diabetes.

The V and J genes are TRBV2 and TRBJ2-1; a possible D gene is TRBD2 (6 bases). The CDR3 runs to 14 residues. V was cut by 4 bases and J by 9 bases, with 16 bases left in between. The germline gives CDR1 SNHLY, CDR2 FYNNEI. CDR3 sequence reads: CASSAGLDLGEQFF. The CDR3 DNA follows: TGTGCCAGCAGTGCGGGACTGGACCTTGGTGAGCAGTTCTTC.

The chain couples TRBV29-1 to TRBJ2-5; D assignment may be TRBD1 or TRBD2 (7 bases each). The CDR3 covers 15 residues. V shed 1 base and J shed 5 bases, with 17 bases lying between them. CDR1 and CDR2 (germline): SQVTM, ANQGSEA. CDR3 bases: TGCAGCGTTGAAGTCCGGGGAGGGGGCGCCGAGACCCAGTACTTC. This translates into CSVEVRGGGAETQYF.

This chain connects TRBV4-1 to TRBJ2-3; the match to TRBD1 covers 10 bases. V was clipped by 2 bases and J by 3 bases; unmatched bases: 5. CDR1 is MGHRA, CDR2 YSYEKL, per germline. This CDR3 is built from 16 residues. CDR3 amino acids: CASSQPGQGQTDTQYF. The DNA for the CDR3 is TGCGCCAGCAGCCAACCGGGACAGGGGCAGACAGATACGCAGTATTTT.

This clone has a handful of counts. The rearrangement uses TRBV6-1 and TRBJ2-4; D uncertain. This CDR3 contains 13 residues. Germline loops: CDR1 MNHNS, CDR2 SASEGT. Deletions cut 2 bases from V and 0 bases from J, with 2 bases between. The CDR3 DNA sequence: TGTGCCAGCAGTGAAAAAGCCAAAAACATTCAGTACTTC. Its protein product is CASSEKAKNIQYF.

This clone was observed a few times. V is TRBV7-9 and J is TRBJ2-5; 7 bases are a match to TRBD2. The germline V gene has CDR1 SEHNR and CDR2 FQNEAQ (reference sequence). After removal of 2 bases from V and 3 bases from J, the junction contained 3 bases not matched to a gene. The CDR3 length is 14 residues. The CDR3 DNA reads as TGTGCCAGCAGCTTACGCGGGGGAGAAGAGACCCAGTACTTC. This gives the protein CASSLRGGEETQYF.

This clone was observed a few times. The chain employs TRBV13 and TRBJ1-2; D unresolved. Germline V lookup: CDR1 PRHDT, CDR2 FYEKMQ (reference sequence). The CDR3 is 14 amino acids. V lost 1 base and J lost 3, with 9 bases in between. CDR3 DNA sequence: TGTGCCAGCAGCTTAGAAAGGTCGTACTATGGCTACACCTTC. The encoded protein is CASSLERSYYGYTF.

J is TRBJ1-1 and V is TRBV28; D call uncertain. V lost 10 bases and J lost 11, with 17 bases in between. CDR1 and CDR2 (germline): MDHEN, SYDVKM. The CDR3 consists of 11 residues. DNA for the CDR3: TGTGCCATGCGCGACTATGACGGGGCTTTCTTT. Protein: CAMRDYDGAFF.

This clone was counted only a few times. The genes are TRBV28 and TRBJ2-1; possible D gene TRBD1, 6 bases. CDR1 is MDHEN, CDR2 SYDVKM, per germline. This CDR3 region has 14 residues. The V gene lost 5 bases and the J gene lost 8 bases, with 16 bases spanning the gap. The CDR3 sequence: CASSSGGQMDEQFF. The CDR3 DNA is TGTGCCAGCAGTAGTGGGGGCCAGATGGATGAGCAGTTCTTC.

The chain joins TRBV10-3 to TRBJ2-5; 12 nucleotides agree with TRBD1. The CDR3 covers 13 residues. Per the germline V gene, CDR1 is ENHRY and CDR2 is SYGVKD. V dropped 9 bases and J dropped 3; count of bases not matched to a gene: 2. The CDR3 region has the DNA TGTGCCATAGGGACAGGGGGCGAAGAGACCCAGTACTTC. It yields the protein CAIGTGGEETQYF.

The chain uses TRBV21-1 and TRBJ2-1; the table names TRBD2, a call not compared with the DNA. TRBV21-1 is a pseudogene. The CDR3 has 16 residues. The chain's CDR3 is CASSKEAEAAYNEQFF. Written as DNA, the CDR3 is TGTGCCAGCAGCAAAGAGGCGGAGGCCGCCTACAATGAGCAGTTCTTC.

DNA for the CDR3: TGCAGCACCACCGGGACAGACCTCACAGATACGCAGTATTTT. Amino acids: CSTTGTDLTDTQYF. The chain uses TRBV29-1 and TRBJ2-3; 7 nucleotides align to TRBD1. The V and J ends lost 8 bases and 2 bases, in that order; junction bases with no gene match: 10. CDR1 is SQVTM and CDR2 is ANQGSEA in the germline V gene. This CDR3 is built from 14 residues.

V is TRBV4-1 and J is TRBJ2-7; perhaps TRBD2 as D (6 bases). The CDR3 has 15 residues. CDR1 is MGHRA and CDR2 is YSYEKL in the germline V gene. Trimming cost V 1 base and J 3 bases, with 13 bases left between them. CDR3 residues: CASSQGLADLYEQYF. DNA for the CDR3: TGCGCCAGCAGCCAAGGCTTAGCGGACCTCTACGAGCAGTACTTC.

On this clone: The same CDR3 arises from other DNA sequences in this sample as well. The rearrangement uses TRBV6-5 and TRBJ1-2; D is undetermined. CDR1 and CDR2 from the germline V gene are MNHEY and SVGAGI. V gave up 6 bases and J gave up 4 bases, with 12 bases separating them. The CDR3 consists of 13 residues. The CDR3 here is CASSPGGGYGYTF. Written as DNA, the CDR3 is TGTGCCAGCAGCCCGGGTGGAGGCTATGGCTACACCTTC.

This clone was found once. The chain joins TRBV6-5 to TRBJ2-7; possibly TRBD1 for D (5 bases). The V end was cut by 2 bases, the J end by 5 bases, with 19 bases between. The CDR3 runs to 16 residues. Looked up from germline, CDR1 is MNHEY and CDR2 is SVGAGI. In DNA, the CDR3 is TGTGCCAGCAGTTACGGGGCCACCCTGGTGCTTCACGAGCAGTACTTC. Translating it yields CASSYGATLVLHEQYF.

This clone was seen a few times. The rearrangement links TRBV30 to TRBJ1-2; 7 bases map to TRBD1. The V segment lost 4 bases and the J segment 5 bases; nucleotides outside the gene matches: 4. CDR1 and CDR2 from the germline V gene are GTSNPN and SVGIG (reference sequence). This CDR3 is built from 12 residues. Here the CDR3 DNA reads TGTGCCTGGACGGGACAGTCATATGGCTACACCTTC. Residues: CAWTGQSYGYTF.

This rearrangement joins TRBV29-1 to TRBJ1-1; perhaps TRBD1 as D (5 bases). The CDR3 has 15 residues. V gave up 3 bases and J gave up 0 bases, with 14 bases separating them. Germline V gene lookup returns CDR1 SQVTM and CDR2 ANQGSEA. The CDR3 bases are TGCAGCGTTGAGGGACGGGGGATCATGAACACTGAAGCTTTCTTT. The encoded protein is CSVEGRGIMNTEAFF. The full variable domain, completed using reference TRBV29-1 and TRBJ1-1, is SAVISQKPSRDICQRGTSLTIQCQVDSQVTMMFWYRQQPGQSLTLIATANQGSEATYESGFVIDKFPISRPNLTFSTLTVSNMSPEDSSIYLCSVEGRGIMNTEAFFGQGTRLTVV.

The rearrangement joins TRBV18 to TRBJ2-1; 13 bases match TRBD2. V shed 1 base, J shed 7 bases, and the junction held 4 bases outside the gene matches. The CDR3 runs 16 residues. Germline lookup yields CDR1 KGHSH and CDR2 LQKENI. As DNA, the CDR3 is TGTGCCAGCTCACCACAAGGACTAGCGGGGGATAATGAGCAGTTCTTC. Its translation: CASSPQGLAGDNEQFF.

This chain uses TRBV4-1 with TRBJ2-1, with TRBD2 as a possible D gene (5 bases). The CDR3 has 12 amino acids. V shed 3 bases and J shed 13 bases, with 13 bases lying between them. CDR1 is MGHRA and CDR2 is YSYEKL in the germline V gene. The CDR3 sequence is CASSQGDGVQFF. DNA of the CDR3: TGCGCCAGCAGCCAGGGAGACGGGGTCCAGTTCTTC.

This clone appeared a few times. This chain uses TRBV29-1 with TRBJ2-3; 7 bases are shared with TRBD1. After removal of 4 bases from V and 2 bases from J, the junction contained 6 bases not matched to a gene. This CDR3 has 14 residues. Germline CDR1 SQVTM, CDR2 ANQGSEA. The chain's CDR3 is CSVGGTDSTDTQYF. The CDR3 region has the DNA TGCAGCGTTGGGGGGACAGATTCCACAGATACGCAGTATTTT.